These 31 T cell receptor beta chains were all obtained from the same sample, sequenced in a study of T cell repertoires in cytomegalovirus infection. TCRdb used MiXCR to reprocess the reads, holding one entry per CDR3 protein. The sample has 70,000 to 95,000 distinct CDR3 sequences, 25% to 35% seen once. These receptors lack a known antigen. Sequencing used CD8+ T cells from cultured PBMCs, obtained from culture after CMV antigen stimulation. The receptors come from a human donor in good health (CMV status not recorded). Some clones in this sample may be carry-over from other donors' samples.

This rearrangement joins TRBV28 to TRBJ2-3; D is perhaps TRBD2 (6 bases). This CDR3 has 16 amino acids. V was trimmed by 3 bases and J by 2 bases, leaving 15 bases between them. Germline lookup yields CDR1 MDHEN and CDR2 SYDVKM. CDR3 protein: CASSFFTGVSTDTQYF. DNA of the CDR3: TGTGCCAGCAGTTTCTTTACGGGGGTTTCCACAGATACGCAGTATTTT.

A few counts support this clonotype. V is TRBV11-2 and J is TRBJ2-5, with no clear D. V dropped 3 bases and J dropped 2 bases, with 10 bases sitting between them. The germline gives CDR1 SGHAT, CDR2 FQNNGV. The CDR3 runs to 14 residues. CDR3 protein: CASSFWGNQETQYF. CDR3 DNA sequence: TGTGCCAGCAGCTTTTGGGGTAATCAAGAGACCCAGTACTTC.

The J gene is TRBJ2-5, the V gene TRBV27; D call uncertain. V lost 4 bases, J lost 3 bases, and 9 bases lay in between. This CDR3 has 13 amino acids. The germline gives CDR1 MNHEY, CDR2 SMNVEV (reference sequence). The CDR3 loop is CASSYHSEETQYF. The CDR3 DNA reads TGTGCCAGCAGTTATCACAGTGAAGAGACCCAGTACTTC.

The rearrangement links TRBV7-9 to TRBJ2-7; D tentatively fits TRBD1 or TRBD2 (5 bases each). Germline V lookup: CDR1 SEHNR, CDR2 FQNEAQ (reference sequence). V was shortened by 2 bases and J by 4 bases, with 15 bases between the two germline ends. This CDR3 is 15 amino acids long. CDR3 sequence: CASSLFRDGIYEQYF. DNA of the CDR3: TGTGCCAGCAGCTTATTCCGGGACGGAATTTACGAGCAGTACTTC.

V gene TRBV12-3 or TRBV12-4 combines with J gene TRBJ1-2, with D possibly being TRBD1 (5 bases). The CDR3 has 16 amino acids. The V end was cut by 3 bases, the J end by 3 bases, with 17 bases between. The CDR3 sequence is CASSLNGPRGDYGYTF. As DNA, the CDR3 is TGTGCCAGCAGTTTGAACGGGCCCCGAGGGGACTATGGCTACACCTTC.

This clonotype has just a few counts. The gene calls are TRBV7-9 and TRBJ1-3; tentative D call: TRBD1 (5 bases). The CDR3 loop spans 15 amino acids. The germline V gene encodes CDR1 SEHNR and CDR2 FQNEAQ (reference sequence). V was clipped by 4 bases and J by 0 bases, with 10 bases between them. The CDR3 here is CASSSDSNSGNTIYF. CDR3 sequence (DNA): TGTGCCAGCAGCTCAGACAGTAACTCTGGAAACACCATATATTTT.

V is TRBV7-3 and J is TRBJ2-5, with D perhaps assigned TRBD1 or TRBD2 (5 bases each). Trimming pared 2 bases from V and 5 bases from J, leaving 21 bases between. The length of the CDR3 is 17 residues. Looked up from germline, CDR1 is SGHTA and CDR2 is FQGTGA. CDR3 DNA: TGTGCCAGCAGCTTACGGGGCATTTTGGATCCCTCGGAGACCCAGTACTTC. This translates into CASSLRGILDPSETQYF.

A single count supports this clonotype. The rearrangement joins TRBV27 to TRBJ1-1; 7 nucleotides match TRBD1. CDR1 is MNHEY and CDR2 is SMNVEV in the germline V gene (reference sequence). V was clipped by 0 bases and J by 1 base; unmatched bases: 14. The CDR3 runs to 19 residues. The CDR3 bases are TGTGCCAGCAGTTTATCGGGCCAAGGTCCCGGGACAGAGAACACTGAAGCTTTCTTT. Its protein is CASSLSGQGPGTENTEAFF.

The chain is built from TRBV20-1 and TRBJ1-2; possible D gene TRBD1, 5 bases. This CDR3 has 14 amino acids. Germline V CDR1 and CDR2: DFQATT, SNEGSKA (reference sequence). Trimming cost V 6 bases and J 4 bases, with 18 bases left between them. Here the CDR3 DNA reads TGCAGTGCCCTCAACCGGGACGTAAGCTATGGCTACACCTTC. It is translated as CSALNRDVSYGYTF.

V and J are TRBV6-1 and TRBJ1-5; tentatively, D is TRBD1 (5 bases). The CDR3 length is 16 residues. The V and J ends lost 2 bases and 3 bases respectively, with 14 bases between them. Germline CDR1 and CDR2: MNHNS and SASEGT. The DNA of the CDR3 is TGTGCCAGCAGTGAACTGGGGACGGATGACAATCAGCCCCAGCATTTT. It encodes CASSELGTDDNQPQHF.

In its sample, this clonotype was seen many times. The chain uses TRBV19 and TRBJ2-2, with D possibly being TRBD1 (5 bases). Per the germline V gene, CDR1 is LNHDA and CDR2 is SQIVND (reference sequence). The CDR3 runs 13 residues. The ends were cut back, 8 bases at V and 1 base at J, with 8 bases in the middle. CDR3: CASSDRNTGELFF. The CDR3 DNA is TGTGCCAGTTCCGACAGGAACACCGGGGAGCTGTTTTTT.

This clonotype has at least ten counts. This sequence joins TRBV3-1 and TRBJ2-5, with D perhaps matching TRBD1 (5 bases). Deletions cut 8 bases from V and 1 base from J, with 11 bases between. Germline-derived CDR1 and CDR2 are LGHDT and YNNKEL (reference sequence). This CDR3 comprises 13 residues. The CDR3: CASGRQIQETQYF. DNA for the CDR3: TGTGCCAGCGGCAGACAGATCCAAGAGACCCAGTACTTC.

This clonotype was detected many times. The V and J genes are TRBV7-9 and TRBJ1-6; unclear D gene. The CDR3 loop spans 12 amino acids. From germline, CDR1 is SEHNR and CDR2 FQNEAQ (reference sequence). V was cut by 6 bases and J by 12 bases, with 12 bases left in between. The CDR3 sequence is CASRPSGRPLHF. The DNA of the CDR3 is TGTGCCAGCAGACCCAGCGGGAGACCCCTCCACTTT. Filled out from reference TRBV7-9 and TRBJ1-6, the complete variable domain reads DTGVSQNPRHKITKRGQNVTFRCDPISEHNRLYWYRQTLGQGPEFLTYFQNEAQLEKSRLLSDRFSAERPKGSFSTLEIQRTEQGDSAMYLCASRPSGRPLHFGNGTRLTVT.

This clonotype was counted only a few times. V is TRBV6-5 and J is TRBJ2-1; perhaps TRBD2 as D (6 bases). The V and J ends lost 0 bases and 8 bases respectively, with 8 bases between them. Germline assignment: CDR1 MNHEY and CDR2 SVGAGI. The CDR3 is made up of 13 amino acids. The DNA for the CDR3 is TGTGCCAGCAGTTACTCGGCGGGGTATGAGCAGTTCTTC. Protein product: CASSYSAGYEQFF.

In its sample, this clonotype was seen a few times. J is TRBJ1-1 and V is TRBV2; a possible D gene is TRBD1 (5 bases). Germline lookup yields CDR1 SNHLY and CDR2 FYNNEI. This CDR3 has 16 residues. V was cut by 0 bases and J by 4 bases, with 15 bases left in between. The CDR3 is CASSEAPGPRGTEAFF. DNA of the CDR3: TGTGCCAGCAGTGAAGCGCCGGGGCCGCGTGGCACTGAAGCTTTCTTT. The full variable domain, in which reference TRBV2 and TRBJ1-1 provide the parts outside the CDR3, is EPEVTQTPSHQVTQMGQEVILRCVPISNHLYFYWYRQILGQKVEFLVSFYNNEISEKSEIFDDQFSVERPDGSNFTLKIRSTKLEDSAMYFCASSEAPGPRGTEAFFGQGTRLTVV.

This clonotype appeared a few times. This chain uses TRBV20-1 with TRBJ2-1; D call uncertain. The CDR3 runs 15 residues. Trimming removed 0 bases at V and 3 bases at J, with 12 bases between. The germline gives CDR1 DFQATT, CDR2 SNEGSKA (reference sequence). This CDR3 reads CSARDIGPNYNEQFF. In DNA, the CDR3 is TGCAGTGCTAGAGACATAGGGCCCAACTACAATGAGCAGTTCTTC.

This clonotype was picked up many times. The chain joins TRBV3-1 to TRBJ1-1; D not resolved. V lost 3 bases, J lost 10 bases, and 18 bases lay in between. From germline, CDR1 is LGHDT and CDR2 YNNKEL (reference sequence). The CDR3 is 14 residues long. The CDR3 spells CASSQFGASGRAFF. CDR3 nucleotides: TGTGCCAGCAGCCAGTTCGGCGCGTCTGGTCGAGCTTTCTTT.

This sequence joins TRBV10-3 and TRBJ1-1; perhaps TRBD1 as D (5 bases). The CDR3 is 14 residues long. The germline V and J ends were trimmed by 6 bases and 0 bases, with 11 bases remaining between them. Germline V gene sequence: CDR1 ENHRY, CDR2 SYGVKD. The CDR3: CAIRADSMNTEAFF. The CDR3 nucleotides read TGTGCCATCAGGGCAGACAGCATGAACACTGAAGCTTTCTTT.

This clonotype was counted a few times. The chain joins TRBV28 to TRBJ2-3; TRBD2 matches 11 bases. Germline V CDR1 and CDR2: MDHEN, SYDVKM. The CDR3 loop spans 16 amino acids. V trimming: 6 bases; J trimming: 3 bases; junction bases outside the gene matches: 8. The CDR3 sequence: CASSLSSGGVTDTQYF. The CDR3 DNA sequence: TGTGCCAGCAGCCTTAGTAGCGGGGGGGTAACAGATACGCAGTATTTT.

In DNA form, the CDR3 reads TGTGCTAGTGCCTTCGGGACAGGCAACTACAATGAGCAGTTCTTC. Its translation is CASAFGTGNYNEQFF. This chain connects TRBV12-5 to TRBJ2-1; 8 bases are shared with TRBD1. Per the germline V gene, CDR1 is LGHNT and CDR2 is FRNRAP. This CDR3 is built from 15 residues. The junction had 8 bases not matched to a gene; V was cut back by 7 bases and J by 3 bases.

This clonotype was observed a few times. This chain uses TRBV6-6 with TRBJ1-1; D is perhaps TRBD1 (6 bases). In germline, CDR1 is MNHNY, CDR2 SVGAGI (reference sequence). Between the trimmed V and J ends, which lost 1 base and 5 bases, there was a span of 14 bases. The CDR3 runs to 15 residues. DNA for the CDR3: TGTGCCAGCAGTTACTACCCGCAGGGGAATACTGAAGCTTTCTTT. This codes for CASSYYPQGNTEAFF.

This chain links TRBV7-3 with TRBJ2-1; D is uncertain. The V end lost 4 bases, the J end lost 0 bases, and 16 bases lay between the germline ends. Germline CDR1 SGHTA, CDR2 FQGTGA. The CDR3 is made up of 17 amino acids. CDR3 nucleotides: TGTGCCAGCAGCTCCTACCCCATCGAGAGCTCCTACAATGAGCAGTTCTTC. Protein sequence: CASSSYPIESSYNEQFF. The whole variable domain, remainder taken from reference TRBV7-3 and TRBJ2-1, is GAGVSQTPSNKVTEKGKYVELRCDPISGHTALYWYRQSLGQGPEFLIYFQGTGAADDSGLPNDRFFAVRPEGSVSTLKIQRTERGDSAVYLCASSSYPIESSYNEQFFGPGTRLTVL.

V usage is TRBV20-1 and J usage is TRBJ1-2; a weak D match, TRBD1 (5 bases). V shed 8 bases and J shed 8 bases, with 15 bases lying between them. The CDR3 runs 11 residues. Looked up from germline, CDR1 is DFQATT and CDR2 is SNEGSKA (reference sequence). The CDR3 bases are TGCAGTACCGGCAGGGTTTGGGGCTACACCTTC. Translated, it gives CSTGRVWGYTF.

The rearrangement links TRBV6-1 to TRBJ2-7; the match to TRBD2 covers 12 bases. Unmatched junction bases numbered 0, after V lost 2 bases and J lost 4 bases. In germline, CDR1 is MNHNS, CDR2 SASEGT. The CDR3 runs 14 residues. CDR3 in amino acids: CASSELAGGYEQYF. The CDR3 bases are TGTGCCAGCAGTGAACTAGCGGGGGGGTACGAGCAGTACTTC.

The chain uses TRBV7-9 and TRBJ2-6, with D perhaps being TRBD1 or TRBD2 (6 bases each). The CDR3 has 17 residues. V was shortened by 3 bases and J by 0 bases, with 12 bases between the two germline ends. Per germline, CDR1 SEHNR and CDR2 FQNEAQ (reference sequence). In DNA form, the CDR3 reads TGTGCCAGCAGCTTGGGGGGCCTCTCCTCTGGGGCCAACGTCCTGACTTTC. It yields the protein CASSLGGLSSGANVLTF.

The chain carries TRBV7-9 and TRBJ2-7; 8 bases line up with TRBD1. Germline V CDR1 and CDR2: SEHNR, FQNEAQ (reference sequence). J lost 1 base, V lost 5 bases, and 4 bases had no gene match. This CDR3 is built from 14 residues. In DNA, the CDR3 is TGTGCCAGCAGCAACCGGGACAGGTCCTACGAGCAGTACTTC. It specifies CASSNRDRSYEQYF.

This clonotype turned up a few times. The chain links TRBV20-1 to TRBJ1-1; a weak D match, TRBD1 (6 bases). The length of the CDR3 is 17 residues. Trimming left V 3 bases short and J 0 bases short, with 20 bases between. Germline CDR1 reads DFQATT; CDR2 reads SNEGSKA (reference sequence). Here the CDR3 reads CSARDGTPSHMNTEAFF. CDR3 in DNA: TGCAGTGCTAGGGACGGGACACCAAGCCACATGAACACTGAAGCTTTCTTT.

This chain connects TRBV19 to TRBJ2-1; TRBD1 aligns across 12 bases. The germline V gene encodes CDR1 LNHDA and CDR2 SQIVND (reference sequence). J was trimmed by 7 bases and V by 10 bases; bases with no gene match: 8. CDR3 length equals 14 residues. The CDR3 loop reads CATTRDRGLNEQFF. Here the CDR3 DNA reads TGTGCCACGACCCGGGACAGGGGGCTAAATGAGCAGTTCTTC.

This clonotype was found a few times. The chain recombines TRBV25-1 with TRBJ2-5, with TRBD1 matching 7 bases. CDR1 is MGHDK, CDR2 SYGVNS, per germline. The CDR3 totals 14 residues. J lost 6 bases, V lost 2 bases, and 6 bases had no gene match. The CDR3 region is CASSENRGLKTQYF. CDR3 DNA: TGTGCCAGCAGTGAAAACAGGGGATTGAAGACCCAGTACTTC. Full variable domain (outside the CDR3, taken from reference TRBV25-1 and TRBJ2-5): EADIYQTPRYLVIGTGKKITLECSQTMGHDKMYWYQQDPGMELHLIHYSYGVNSTEKGDLSSESTVSRIRTEHFPLTLESARPSHTSQYLCASSENRGLKTQYFGPGTRLLVL.

CDR3: CASSPTGESYEQYF. The CDR3 DNA is TGTGCCAGCAGCCCTACAGGTGAGAGCTACGAGCAGTACTTC. This chain connects TRBV7-9 to TRBJ2-7; TRBD1 might be the D (5 bases). The CDR3 has 14 residues. Trimming took off 5 bases at V and 3 bases at J, with 14 bases between the two ends. The germline CDR1 and CDR2 sequences are SEHNR and FQNEAQ (reference sequence).

V gene TRBV7-8 combines with J gene TRBJ2-2, with D perhaps TRBD1 or TRBD2 (6 bases each). The V and J ends lost 5 bases and 6 bases respectively, with 25 bases between them. Germline assignment: CDR1 SGHVS and CDR2 FQNEAQ. The CDR3 is 18 amino acids. The CDR3 coding sequence is TGTGCCAGCAGCCCGTATTCCGGGGGCGGGACGTTTTCCGGGGAGCTGTTTTTT. Encoded protein: CASSPYSGGGTFSGELFF.